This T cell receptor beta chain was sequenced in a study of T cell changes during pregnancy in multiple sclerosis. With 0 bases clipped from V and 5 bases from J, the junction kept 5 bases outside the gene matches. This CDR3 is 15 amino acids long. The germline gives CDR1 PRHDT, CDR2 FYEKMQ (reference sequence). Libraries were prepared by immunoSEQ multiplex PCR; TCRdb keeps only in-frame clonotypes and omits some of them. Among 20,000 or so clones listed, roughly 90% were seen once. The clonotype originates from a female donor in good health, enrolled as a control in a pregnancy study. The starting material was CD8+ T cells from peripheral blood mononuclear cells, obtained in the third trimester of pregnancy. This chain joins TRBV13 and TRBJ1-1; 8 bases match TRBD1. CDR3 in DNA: TGTGCCAGCAGCTTAGGAGGACAGGGAGGAACTGAAGCTTTCTTT. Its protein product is CASSLGGQGGTEAFF.